This T cell receptor (beta chain) was sequenced for a study of Graves' ophthalmopathy and Graves' hyperthyroidism. Overall study results and limits: The blood repertoire also included most expanded thyroid clonotypes above 0.001 frequency.

Hyperthyroidism was considered stable when no ophthalmopathy appeared within 18 months of follow-up. None of the included patients had other autoimmune diseases, uncontrolled infections, pregnancy or lactation, as these led to exclusion. PBMCs were isolated by Ficoll-Paque density gradient centrifugation, using roughly 11 ml of fresh peripheral blood as the starting material. V shed 0 bases and J shed 4 bases, with 10 bases lying between them. The CDR3 has 14 residues. From germline, CDR1 is SGHRS and CDR2 YFSETQ. This clonotype showed up many times. The antigen is not known. RNA served as the template for amplifying TCR beta CDR3 regions. HTBI primers served in a first-round RT-PCR, which a second-round multiplex PCR followed. In TCRdb, the multiplex PCR reads were re-called with MiXCR into one record per CDR3 protein. This sample yields 620,000 or so distinct CDR3 sequences, of which approximately 22% are seen a single time; more than 5.5% belongs to the top ten.

The sample was peripheral blood. This clonotype was obtained from a woman aged 18-35 years with stable Graves' hyperthyroidism. Some clones in this sample may be carry-over from other donors' samples. The rearrangement joins TRBV5-1 to TRBJ1-2; D is unclear. Written as DNA, the CDR3 is TGCGCCAGCAGCTTGGGTGAGATCACCTATGGCTACACCTTC. Protein: CASSLGEITYGYTF.